The rows below give T cell receptor beta chains drawn from one sample of a study of blood T cell repertoires in COVID-19. Some clones are missing from TCRdb's copy, which holds only in-frame ones; the method was immunoSEQ multiplex PCR. The data contain 350,000 to 500,000 clones, around 90% of them singletons. Material: peripheral blood. All receptors derive from a man aged 18 to 29 with COVID-19, enrolled during active disease. Each CDR3 is given with its conserved first and last residue. D genes are given only for firm matches. Size values are once, few and many counts, or a class for expanded clones, and some rows have none.

J | V | size | D | CDR3 | DNA
TRBJ2-1 | TRBV7-9 | - | TRBD2 | CASSLAGAGGPYNEQFF | TGTGCCAGCAGCTTAGCGGGAGCGGGAGGGCCCTACAATGAGCAGTTCTTC
TRBJ2-6 | TRBV19 | - | - | CASSTFMGRANVLTF | TGTGCCAGTAGTACATTTATGGGCAGGGCCAACGTCCTGACTTTC
TRBJ2-7 | TRBV19 | - | TRBD2 | CASSWSGGNYEQYF | TGTGCCAGTAGTTGGAGCGGGGGGAATTACGAGCAGTACTTC
TRBJ2-7 | TRBV16 | - | - | CASSQSNGRDYEQYF | TGTGCCAGCAGCCAATCAAATGGTCGGGACTACGAGCAGTACTTC
TRBJ1-6 | TRBV19 | - | - | CASGTMVAVDSPLHF | TGTGCCAGTGGCACCATGGTGGCAGTGGATTCACCCCTCCACTTT
TRBJ2-2 | TRBV15 | - | - | CATSREVDRSRELFF | TGTGCCACCAGCAGGGAGGTGGACCGGTCCAGGGAGCTGTTTTTT
TRBJ1-2 | TRBV7-9 | once | - | CASSPTGVGGYTF | TGTGCCAGCAGCCCGACAGGCGTAGGCGGCTACACCTTC
TRBJ2-7 | TRBV11-3 | - | TRBD1 | CASSLVQGVHEQYF | TGTGCCAGCAGCTTAGTTCAGGGGGTACACGAGCAGTACTTC
TRBJ2-5 | TRBV5-4 | - | TRBD1 | CASSTGQQWETQYF | TGTGCCAGCAGCACGGGACAGCAATGGGAGACCCAGTACTTC
TRBJ2-7 | TRBV27 | - | - | CASSMDYSYEQYF | TGTGCCAGCAGTATGGACTACTCCTACGAGCAGTACTTC
TRBJ2-5 | TRBV3-1/TRBV3-2 | - | TRBD2 | CASTPRGGGETQYF | TGTGCCAGCACCCCGCGGGGGGGCGGGGAGACCCAGTACTTC
TRBJ1-2 | TRBV2 | - | - | CASSRGRYNYGYTF | TGTGCCAGCAGTCGGGGGAGATATAACTATGGCTACACCTTC
TRBJ2-7 | TRBV30 | - | - | CAWRGTLLGSSYEQYF | TGTGCCTGGAGGGGGACACTACTGGGGAGCTCCTACGAGCAGTACTTC
TRBJ2-2 | TRBV27 | - | TRBD2 | CASSLWGGTANTGELFF | TGTGCCAGCAGTTTATGGGGAGGGACCGCGAACACCGGGGAGCTGTTTTTT
TRBJ1-1 | TRBV9 | - | - | CASSLDQGLEAFF | TGTGCCAGCAGCCTGGACCAGGGACTTGAAGCTTTCTTT
TRBJ2-5 | TRBV10-3 | - | - | CAISDGVGGTQYF | TGTGCCATCAGTGATGGAGTCGGGGGGACCCAGTACTTC
TRBJ2-2 | TRBV7-8 | - | TRBD2 | CASSSGLGSGELFF | TGTGCCAGCAGCTCCGGACTAGGGAGCGGGGAGCTGTTTTTT
TRBJ2-7 | TRBV6-6 | few | TRBD1 | CASSHRRDRVGEQYF | TGTGCCAGCAGCCACCGTCGGGACAGGGTTGGCGAGCAGTACTTC
TRBJ2-7 | TRBV20-1 | - | TRBD1 | CSASGTGGSYEQYF | TGCAGTGCTAGTGGGACAGGGGGATCCTACGAGCAGTACTTC
TRBJ1-5 | TRBV2 | few | - | CASSGLSSNQPQHF | TGTGCCAGCAGTGGGCTGTCGAGCAATCAGCCCCAGCATTTT
TRBJ2-1 | TRBV6-4 | - | TRBD2 | CASSDASGGNNEQFF | TGTGCCAGCAGTGACGCCAGCGGGGGAAACAATGAGCAGTTCTTC
TRBJ2-1 | TRBV30 | - | - | CAWTAVNEQFF | TGTGCCTGGACAGCGGTCAATGAGCAGTTCTTC
TRBJ1-1 | TRBV6-6 | - | - | CASRNAGDTEAFF | TGTGCCAGCAGGAATGCGGGGGACACTGAAGCTTTCTTT
TRBJ1-1 | TRBV5-1 | - | - | CASSFLPGNTEAFF | TGCGCCAGCAGCTTTTTGCCAGGGAACACTGAAGCTTTCTTT
TRBJ2-7 | TRBV11-2 | - | - | CASSLGMGRYEQYF | TGTGCCAGCAGCTTAGGAATGGGCCGCTACGAGCAGTACTTC
TRBJ1-1 | TRBV27 | - | - | CASSRWGGGDTEAFF | TGTGCCAGCAGTCGCTGGGGAGGTGGGGACACTGAAGCTTTCTTT
TRBJ2-7 | TRBV24-1 | - | TRBD2 | CATSGLAGVGEQYF | TGTGCCACCAGCGGACTAGCGGGAGTGGGTGAGCAGTACTTC
TRBJ1-1 | TRBV5-1 | - | TRBD1 | CASSLTDRGRSEAFF | TGCGCCAGCTCACTAACGGACAGGGGTCGGTCTGAAGCTTTCTTT
TRBJ2-7 | TRBV7-6 | - | TRBD2 | CASSLGPSGVTYEQYF | TGTGCCAGCAGCTTAGGTCCTAGCGGGGTAACCTACGAGCAGTACTTC
TRBJ2-2 | TRBV5-1 | - | TRBD1 | CASSSFRGTANTGELFF | TGCGCCAGCAGCTCTTTTAGGGGGACAGCGAACACCGGGGAGCTGTTTTTT
TRBJ1-5 | TRBV13 | - | - | CASRWQGPGVPQHF | TGTGCCAGCAGGTGGCAGGGCCCGGGGGTGCCCCAGCATTTT
TRBJ2-5 | TRBV19 | - | - | CASSSPPSTTQETQYF | TGTGCCAGTAGCTCCCCCCCTAGCACCACACAAGAGACCCAGTACTTC
TRBJ1-3 | TRBV2 | - | - | CASNPERTGNTIYF | TGTGCCAGCAATCCGGAGAGAACTGGAAACACCATATATTTT
TRBJ1-1 | TRBV30 | - | - | CAWSVKGMNTEAFF | TGTGCCTGGAGTGTTAAGGGGATGAACACTGAAGCTTTCTTT
TRBJ2-7 | TRBV6-5 | - | TRBD1 | CASSLQGASYEQYF | TGTGCCAGCAGTCTACAGGGGGCGAGCTACGAGCAGTACTTC
TRBJ2-1 | TRBV5-1 | - | - | CASSLVRYNEQFF | TGCGCCAGCAGCTTGGTGCGGTACAATGAGCAGTTCTTC
TRBJ1-5 | TRBV4-1 | few | - | CASSQGWRQDSNQPQHF | TGCGCCAGCAGCCAAGGATGGAGGCAGGATAGCAATCAGCCCCAGCATTTT
TRBJ2-1 | TRBV19 | - | TRBD2 | CASTFSSGSYNEQFF | TGTGCCAGTACCTTCTCTAGCGGCTCCTACAATGAGCAGTTCTTC